The 17 T cell receptor beta chains below were found in one sample sequenced in a study of blood T cell repertoires in COVID-19. Repertoires were generated with immunoSEQ multiplex PCR, while TCRdb's copy carries only in-frame clones and drops some. The sample has 350,000 to 450,000 clones, approximately 92% seen once; the top ten hold about 1.1%. The source material was PBMCs or T cells enriched from blood (not recorded which). These receptors all come from a man aged 25-45 years who had recovered from COVID-19.

V gene TRBV19 combines with J gene TRBJ1-1; D gene unclear. The length of the CDR3 is 19 residues. Between the trimmed V and J ends, which lost 0 bases and 2 bases, there was a span of 22 bases. CDR1 and CDR2 (germline): LNHDA, SQIVND (reference sequence). This CDR3 reads CASSIDSVGTSGGNTEAFF. The CDR3 DNA sequence: TGTGCCAGTAGTATAGATTCGGTCGGTACTTCGGGTGGAAACACTGAAGCTTTCTTT.

The chain has TRBV11-2 and TRBJ1-1; 8 positions match TRBD1. The CDR3 totals 14 residues. J was trimmed by 1 base and V by 6 bases; bases with no gene match: 4. The germline V gene has CDR1 SGHAT and CDR2 FQNNGV. As DNA, the CDR3 is TGTGCCAGCAGTTTTGGACAGGGGAACACTGAAGCTTTCTTT. Translated, it gives CASSFGQGNTEAFF.

The genes are TRBV7-2 and TRBJ1-6; TRBD1 might be the D (6 bases). CDR3 size: 16 residues. Germline lookup yields CDR1 SGHTA and CDR2 FQGNSA. V lost 5 bases and J lost 7, with 18 bases in between. CDR3 sequence: CASSPSRGGWNSPLHF. In nucleotides, the CDR3 is TGTGCCAGCAGCCCCTCGAGGGGGGGATGGAATTCACCCCTCCACTTT.

The chain employs TRBV19 and TRBJ2-1, with TRBD1 matching over 11 bases. In germline, CDR1 is LNHDA, CDR2 SQIVND (reference sequence). The CDR3 loop spans 17 amino acids. The V segment lost 3 bases and the J segment 9 bases; nucleotides outside the gene matches: 13. The CDR3 DNA reads as TGTGCCAGTAGTATTGGAGGGACAGGGGGGTCTACATCTGAGCAGTTCTTC. Amino acids: CASSIGGTGGSTSEQFF.

The gene calls are TRBV7-4 and TRBJ2-7, with 9 nucleotides matching TRBD2. CDR1 and CDR2 from the germline V gene are SGHVT and SQSDAQ. The CDR3 length is 19 residues. V was pared by 5 bases and J by 2 bases, with 19 bases of the junction left unmatched. The CDR3 here is CASSPSKEFLAGLTYEQYF. The CDR3 bases are TGTGCCAGCAGCCCGTCAAAGGAATTCCTAGCGGGACTGACCTACGAGCAGTACTTC.

The J gene is TRBJ1-1, the V gene TRBV6-5; a possible D gene is TRBD1 (5 bases). Trimming removed 0 bases from V and 10 bases from J, with 12 bases in between. Per the germline V gene, CDR1 is MNHEY and CDR2 is SVGAGI. The CDR3 has 13 amino acids. The CDR3 loop is CASSYSGGRGAFF. CDR3 in DNA: TGTGCCAGCAGTTACTCGGGGGGTCGGGGAGCTTTCTTT.

The chain carries TRBV7-8 and TRBJ2-3; no clear D. Germline V CDR1 and CDR2: SGHVS, FQNEAQ. Deletions cut 1 base from V and 1 base from J, with 6 bases between. This CDR3 region has 14 residues. CDR3 nucleotides: TGTGCCAGCAGCTTAGGAGTCCGCACAGATACGCAGTATTTT. Translated: CASSLGVRTDTQYF.

The chain combines TRBV7-2 with TRBJ2-5; TRBD2 aligns across 14 bases. With 5 bases clipped from V and 4 bases from J, the junction kept 6 bases outside the gene matches. Germline V gene data show CDR1 as SGHTA and CDR2 as FQGNSA. This CDR3 comprises 16 residues. CDR3 nucleotides: TGTGCCAGCAGCCCGGGACTAGCGGGAGCGGGAGAGACCCAGTACTTC. Protein sequence: CASSPGLAGAGETQYF.

The DNA for the CDR3 is TGCAGCGCCGCCCGTGACAGGGGAGAAGCTTTCTTT. Its protein is CSAARDRGEAFF. The chain has TRBV29-1 and TRBJ1-1, with 8 bases matching TRBD1. Germline V CDR1 and CDR2: SQVTM, ANQGSEA. J was trimmed by 8 bases and V by 7 bases; bases with no gene match: 9. This CDR3 has 12 amino acids.

This clone was seen once. The chain couples TRBV7-3 to TRBJ1-1; D perhaps matches TRBD1 (5 bases). Germline assignment: CDR1 SGHTA and CDR2 FQGTGA. V dropped 4 bases and J dropped 1 base, with 7 bases sitting between them. The CDR3 consists of 13 residues. The CDR3 DNA follows: TGTGCCAGCAGCTCGGACAAGAACACTGAAGCTTTCTTT. Translated, it gives CASSSDKNTEAFF.

The chain couples TRBV4-1 to TRBJ1-2, with a possible D match to TRBD1 (6 bases). This CDR3 is built from 15 residues. CDR1 is MGHRA and CDR2 is YSYEKL in the germline V gene. V was pared by 2 bases and J by 1 base, with 11 bases between. The CDR3 is CASSQPQQGNYGYTF. The CDR3, as DNA: TGCGCCAGCAGCCAACCCCAACAGGGTAACTATGGCTACACCTTC.

The chain joins TRBV27 to TRBJ2-7, with TRBD1 matching 8 bases. The CDR3 runs 15 residues. J gave up 6 bases and V 4 bases, and 11 bases lay outside the gene matches. Germline V gives CDR1 MNHEY, CDR2 SMNVEV (reference sequence). CDR3 sequence reads: CASSWDTTGASEQYF. CDR3 coding DNA: TGTGCCAGCAGTTGGGACACGACAGGGGCAAGCGAGCAGTACTTC.

The rearrangement uses TRBV19 and TRBJ2-1; perhaps TRBD1 as D (5 bases). Germline V gene data show CDR1 as LNHDA and CDR2 as SQIVND (reference sequence). This CDR3 has 16 amino acids. The germline V and J ends were trimmed by 0 bases and 1 base, with 10 bases remaining between them. This CDR3 is CASSIDQQESYNEQFF. The CDR3 DNA follows: TGTGCCAGTAGTATAGATCAACAGGAATCCTACAATGAGCAGTTCTTC.

CDR3 in amino acids: CASSLERLSVSYGYTF. In DNA, the CDR3 is TGTGCCAGCAGCTTAGAGAGGTTGAGCGTAAGCTATGGCTACACCTTC. V and J are TRBV7-9 and TRBJ1-2; D unresolved. Trimming pared 1 base from V and 4 bases from J, leaving 16 bases between. There are 16 residues in the CDR3. The germline V gene has CDR1 SEHNR and CDR2 FQNEAQ (reference sequence).

This sequence joins TRBV5-1 and TRBJ2-5, with D unresolved. Trimming stripped 1 base from V and 0 bases from J, with 10 bases between. The CDR3 runs to 15 residues. The germline V gene encodes CDR1 SGHRS and CDR2 YFSETQ. CDR3 nucleotides: TGCGCCAGCAGCTTGAACGGGTTTAACCAAGAGACCCAGTACTTC. The encoded protein is CASSLNGFNQETQYF.

This clone was seen a single time. V and J are TRBV7-9 and TRBJ2-3, with a weak D call TRBD1 (6 bases). This CDR3 has 16 residues. Between the trimmed V and J ends, which lost 5 bases and 0 bases, there was a span of 15 bases. Germline V CDR1 and CDR2: SEHNR, FQNEAQ (reference sequence). CDR3 sequence: CASSPPTGQSTDTQYF. CDR3 in DNA: TGTGCCAGCAGCCCACCTACCGGACAGAGCACAGATACGCAGTATTTT.

The chain combines TRBV5-6 with TRBJ1-5; 8 nucleotides agree with TRBD1. Trimming cost V 0 bases and J 4 bases; bases outside gene matches: 6. The length of the CDR3 is 16 residues. CDR1 is SGHDT, CDR2 YYEEEE, per germline. The CDR3 nucleotides read TGTGCCAGCAGCTTGGCCCTGACAGGGGTTAATCAGCCCCAGCATTTT. Its protein product is CASSLALTGVNQPQHF.